The rows below give T cell receptor beta chains drawn from one sample of a study of control samples from healthy donors and cancer patients. Assay: immunoSEQ multiplex PCR; the TCRdb copy retains only in-frame clones and omits some. In the table there are over 150,000 clones, approximately 94% of which are singletons. Specimen: PBMCs. The receptor set was obtained from a man between 60 and 75 years old with colorectal cancer. CDR3s include the opening cysteine and the closing phenylalanine or tryptophan. Each record gives: clone size, J gene, D gene, V gene, CDR3 protein, CDR3 DNA. D genes are given only for firm matches. Part of the rows lack a size; the others show once, few, many or a class for expanded clones.

-	TRBJ2-1	-	TRBV7-8	CASSSGARGGRFF	TGTGCCAGCAGCTCTGGGGCCAGAGGGGGTCGGTTCTTC
-	TRBJ2-1	-	TRBV5-1	CASSPWGANEQFF	TGCGCCAGCAGCCCTTGGGGGGCCAATGAGCAGTTCTTC
-	TRBJ1-1	-	TRBV6-5	CASSPTGIRTEAFF	TGTGCCAGCAGTCCTACAGGGATTCGCACTGAAGCTTTCTTT
-	TRBJ1-1	-	TRBV10-2	CATEKVEAFF	TGCGCCACCGAAAAGGTGGAAGCTTTCTTT
-	TRBJ2-6	-	TRBV5-8	CASSYPGSGANVLTF	TGTGCCAGCTCCTACCCAGGCTCTGGGGCCAACGTCCTGACTTTC
once	TRBJ2-5	TRBD2	TRBV7-6	CASSPGTSGQETQYF	TGTGCCAGCAGCCCAGGGACTAGCGGGCAAGAGACCCAGTACTTC
-	TRBJ1-6	-	TRBV19	CASSIGDLSSYNSPLHF	TGTGCCAGTAGTATAGGGGACCTGAGCTCCTATAATTCACCCCTCCACTTT
-	TRBJ2-3	-	TRBV29-1	CSVVGSLATDTQYF	TGCAGCGTTGTTGGAAGTCTAGCAACAGATACGCAGTATTTT
-	TRBJ1-2	-	TRBV7-2	CASSQGIWGDYGYTF	TGTGCCAGCAGCCAAGGAATTTGGGGAGACTATGGCTACACCTTC
-	TRBJ1-1	-	TRBV5-1	CASSLDGDGTEAFF	TGCGCCAGCAGCTTGGACGGCGACGGCACTGAAGCTTTCTTT
-	TRBJ1-5	-	TRBV2	CASSWTDSNQPQHF	TGTGCCAGCAGTTGGACGGATAGCAATCAGCCCCAGCATTTT
-	TRBJ1-3	-	TRBV4-3	CASSQVSGNTIYF	TGCGCCAGCAGCCAAGTTTCCGGAAACACCATATATTTT
-	TRBJ1-2	TRBD1	TRBV2	CASSAGTGGDYGYTF	TGTGCCAGCAGTGCCGGGACAGGGGGCGACTATGGCTACACCTTC
-	TRBJ2-1	-	TRBV4-3	CASSQETGRSYNEQFF	TGCGCCAGCAGCCAAGAAACAGGGAGGTCCTACAATGAGCAGTTCTTC
-	TRBJ1-6	TRBD1	TRBV30	CAWSAGQDQSPLHF	TGTGCCTGGAGTGCCGGACAGGACCAGTCACCCCTCCACTTT
-	TRBJ2-2	TRBD1	TRBV12-3/TRBV12-4	CASSILTGVLFF	TGTGCCAGCAGTATCCTAACAGGGGTGCTGTTTTTT
-	TRBJ1-4	TRBD1	TRBV5-5	CASSLAPGTGGEKLFF	TGTGCCAGCAGCTTGGCTCCAGGGACAGGCGGTGAAAAACTGTTTTTT
-	TRBJ1-4	-	TRBV7-2	CASSFAVHEKLFF	TGTGCCAGCAGCTTTGCCGTTCATGAAAAACTGTTTTTT
few	TRBJ1-5	-	TRBV23-1	CASSQLASRGRQPQHF	TGCGCCAGCAGTCAACTGGCGTCGAGGGGCCGTCAGCCCCAGCATTTT
-	TRBJ2-5	TRBD1	TRBV4-3	CVSSQDREETQYF	TGCGTCAGCAGCCAGGACAGGGAAGAGACCCAGTACTTC
-	TRBJ2-7	TRBD1	TRBV19	CASSIGRTGRDEQYF	TGTGCCAGTAGTATAGGGCGGACAGGGCGCGACGAGCAGTACTTC
few	TRBJ1-5	TRBD1	TRBV10-3	CAISETGGNQPQHF	TGTGCCATCAGTGAGACAGGGGGCAATCAGCCCCAGCATTTT
-	TRBJ2-6	-	TRBV14	CASSQVSGANVLTF	TGTGCCAGCAGCCAAGTCTCTGGGGCCAACGTCCTGACTTTC
-	TRBJ1-2	-	TRBV29-1	CSVGNRVLSGGYTF	TGCAGCGTTGGAAACAGGGTTCTTAGCGGCGGCTACACCTTC
-	TRBJ2-1	-	TRBV5-4	CASSLGGPLGEEQFF	TGTGCCAGCAGCTTGGGAGGCCCGCTTGGAGAGGAGCAGTTCTTC
-	TRBJ1-5	-	TRBV6-4	CASSVEGGRPQHF	TGTGCCAGCAGTGTAGAGGGGGGCCGGCCCCAGCATTTT
-	TRBJ2-7	-	TRBV2	CASRIQERDSFYF	TGTGCCAGCAGGATACAGGAGAGGGACTCATTTTACTTC
once	TRBJ2-7	-	TRBV2	CASREGAWDSYEQYF	TGTGCCAGCAGGGAAGGTGCCTGGGATAGCTACGAGCAGTACTTC
-	TRBJ1-5	-	TRBV2	CASSGGGYSNQPQHF	TGTGCCAGCAGTGGAGGCGGCTATAGCAATCAGCCCCAGCATTTT
-	TRBJ1-2	-	TRBV25-1	CASSAPPGQSYGYTF	TGTGCCAGCAGTGCACCTCCCGGACAGAGTTATGGCTACACCTTC
many	TRBJ2-7	TRBD1	TRBV4-1	CASSQAQGDYEQYF	TGCGCCAGCAGCCAAGCCCAGGGGGACTACGAGCAGTACTTC
-	TRBJ2-3	TRBD2	TRBV11-3	CASSLGRTSGGTDTQYF	TGTGCCAGCAGCTTAGGAAGGACTAGCGGGGGCACAGATACGCAGTATTTT